This T cell receptor (beta chain) is drawn from a study of CD8 T cells in ankylosing spondylitis. Whole-study findings and limits: Matched ankylosing spondylitis synovial fluid reportedly contained a significantly enriched population of disease-linked clones. A motif in TCR beta, a set of seven to nine highly homologous variants, appeared characteristic of ankylosing spondylitis blood.

Libraries for TCR beta were made by quantitative 5'-RACE with molecular barcodes. TCRdb called the 5' RACE reads again in MiXCR, with one record for every CDR3 protein. The data contain 200,000 to 300,000 distinct CDR3 sequences, about 10% of them seen just once; the ten biggest clones take up 2.6%. From germline, CDR1 is SEHNR and CDR2 FQNEAQ (reference sequence). CDR3 size: 16 residues. Trimming cost V 5 bases and J 3 bases; bases outside gene matches: 13. This clonotype was recorded at least ten times. Its antigen is currently unknown. This TCR was recovered from a male donor with ankylosing spondylitis or in good health (not recorded which). V gene TRBV7-9 combines with J gene TRBJ2-7, with 7 positions matching TRBD1. Sequenced: blood, either unsorted or a sorted T cell fraction (not recorded which). CDR3 sequence: CASSQPLQGQLYEQYF. CDR3 bases: TGTGCCAGCAGCCAGCCCCTCCAGGGACAGCTCTACGAGCAGTACTTC.